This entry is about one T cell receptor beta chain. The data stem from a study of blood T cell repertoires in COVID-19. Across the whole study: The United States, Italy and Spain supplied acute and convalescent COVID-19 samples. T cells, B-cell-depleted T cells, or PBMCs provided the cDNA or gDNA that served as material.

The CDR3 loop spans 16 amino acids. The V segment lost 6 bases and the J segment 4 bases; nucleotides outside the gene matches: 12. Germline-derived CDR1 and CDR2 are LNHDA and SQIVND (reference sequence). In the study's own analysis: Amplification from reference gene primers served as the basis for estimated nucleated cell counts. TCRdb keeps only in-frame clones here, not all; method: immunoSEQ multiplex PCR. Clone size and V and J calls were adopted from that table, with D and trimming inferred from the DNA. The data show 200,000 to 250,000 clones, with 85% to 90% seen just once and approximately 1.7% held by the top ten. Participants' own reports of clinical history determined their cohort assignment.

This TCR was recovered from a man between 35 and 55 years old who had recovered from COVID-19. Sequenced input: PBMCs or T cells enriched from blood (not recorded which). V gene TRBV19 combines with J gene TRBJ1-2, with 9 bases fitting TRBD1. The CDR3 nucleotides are TGTGCCAGTAGCGGCGAGCCGGGACAGGGAAGCTATGGCTACACCTTC. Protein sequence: CASSGEPGQGSYGYTF.